Shown below are 24 T cell receptor beta chains from a single sample sequenced in a study of breast tumors, draining lymph nodes, adjacent tissues. TCRdb re-derived calls from the multiplex PCR reads in MiXCR, one entry per CDR3 protein. Of just over 30,000 distinct CDR3 sequences listed, about 63% are singletons. What was sequenced was breast tumor tissue. All receptors derive from a female donor with breast cancer. Some clones in this sample may be carry-over from other donors' samples.

The rearrangement joins TRBV24-1 to TRBJ2-7, with TRBD2 matching 10 bases. Trimming removed 6 bases from V and 7 bases from J; junction bases left unmatched: 17. Looked up from germline, CDR1 is KGHDR and CDR2 is SFDVKD. The CDR3 is 17 amino acids. The CDR3 here is CATSSSGASGSLGEQYF. The CDR3 nucleotides are TGTGCCACCAGTTCTTCAGGGGCTAGCGGGAGTCTAGGAGAGCAGTACTTC.

The CDR3 sequence: CASSQETGGAGDETQYF. In nucleotides, the CDR3 is TGCGCCAGCAGCCAGGAGACAGGGGGGGCGGGGGACGAGACCCAGTACTTC. The rearrangement joins TRBV4-3 to TRBJ2-5; the match to TRBD1 covers 9 bases. Trimming at V came to 3 bases and at J to 5 bases, leaving 13 bases not matched to a gene. Germline CDR1 is LGHNA and CDR2 is YSLEER. The CDR3 has 17 amino acids.

Ten or more counts support this clonotype. The V call is TRBV28, the J call TRBJ2-1; D is unresolved. From germline, CDR1 is MDHEN and CDR2 SYDVKM. The germline V and J ends were trimmed by 3 bases and 3 bases, with 6 bases remaining between them. This CDR3 comprises 13 residues. The DNA of the CDR3 is TGTGCCAGCAGTTTGGCCAGCTACAATGAGCAGTTCTTC. Its translation: CASSLASYNEQFF.

This clonotype was counted many times. The chain combines TRBV6-5 with TRBJ1-1; tentative D call: TRBD1 (5 bases). The germline V gene has CDR1 MNHEY and CDR2 SVGAGI. V lost 5 bases and J lost 5, with 12 bases in between. This CDR3 is built from 13 residues. The CDR3 sequence is CASSRQRVTEAFF. The DNA of the CDR3 is TGTGCCAGCAGTAGACAGCGGGTAACTGAAGCTTTCTTT.

On this clonotype: Possible read error: a much larger clone is one base away. The chain carries TRBV6-5 and TRBJ2-6; D may be TRBD1 (5 bases). Germline V gene lookup returns CDR1 MNHEY and CDR2 SVGAGI. The CDR3 runs 15 residues. As DNA, the CDR3 is TGTGCCAGCAGTTACGACAGCTCTGGGGCCAGCGTCCTGACTTTC. It translates to CASSYDSSGASVLTF.

This clonotype occurred once. The chain links TRBV10-3 to TRBJ2-7; D unclear. In germline, CDR1 is ENHRY, CDR2 SYGVKD. This CDR3 is 13 amino acids long. The V end was cut by 4 bases, the J end by 6 bases, with 13 bases between. CDR3 DNA: TGTGCCATCAGTGTTTCAGGACCGGGCGAGCAGTACTTC. Amino acid sequence: CAISVSGPGEQYF.

This sequence joins TRBV19 and TRBJ1-4; TRBD1 matches at 9 bases. The germline gives CDR1 LNHDA, CDR2 SQIVND (reference sequence). The CDR3 totals 15 residues. V was pared by 4 bases and J by 5 bases, with 5 bases of the junction left unmatched. The CDR3 reads CASSTSGTGNEKLFF. CDR3 DNA: TGTGCCAGTAGTACCTCCGGGACAGGGAATGAAAAACTGTTTTTT. Full variable domain (rest looked up from reference TRBV19 and TRBJ1-4): DGGITQSPKYLFRKEGQNVTLSCEQNLNHDAMYWYRQDPGQGLRLIYYSQIVNDFQKGDIAEGYSVSREKKESFPLTVTSAQKNPTAFYLCASSTSGTGNEKLFFGSGTQLSVL.

With respect to this clonotype: A junction end diverges from the germline sequence, so it may reflect a read error. The CDR3 is CASSHSPSSPLHF. The CDR3 nucleotides are TGTGCCAGCAGTCACTCGCCCTCCTCACCCCTCCACTTT. The chain couples TRBV6-2 or TRBV6-3 to TRBJ1-6; D is unclear. This CDR3 spans 13 amino acids. CDR1 and CDR2 from the germline V gene are MNHEY and SVGEGT.

The CDR3 here is CASSRGSHSGNTIYF. As DNA, the CDR3 is TGTGCCAGCAGTCGGGGATCGCACTCTGGAAACACCATATATTTT. J is TRBJ1-3 and V is TRBV11-3; D not resolved. This CDR3 region has 15 residues. Germline CDR1 SGHNT, CDR2 YENEEA. The germline V and J ends were trimmed by 6 bases and 0 bases, with 12 bases remaining between them.

The V call is TRBV5-1, the J call TRBJ2-7; 7 bases fit TRBD1. CDR1 is SGHRS and CDR2 is YFSETQ in the germline V gene. The V and J ends lost 0 bases and 5 bases, in that order; junction bases with no gene match: 8. The CDR3 loop spans 15 amino acids. CDR3 sequence: CASSLAYEGADEQYF. The CDR3 DNA reads as TGCGCCAGCAGCTTGGCCTACGAGGGGGCGGACGAGCAGTACTTC.

The CDR3 coding sequence is TGTGCCACCAGTGACCTAGGCTTTACGAGCGGGAGCTCCTACGAGCAGTACTTC. This sequence encodes CATSDLGFTSGSSYEQYF. V usage is TRBV24-1 and J usage is TRBJ2-7, with 8 bases fitting TRBD2. J gave up 0 bases and V 4 bases, and 13 bases lay outside the gene matches. Germline V gene data show CDR1 as KGHDR and CDR2 as SFDVKD. This CDR3 is built from 18 residues.

The V call is TRBV2, the J call TRBJ2-5; D is unclear. The V and J ends lost 5 bases and 3 bases respectively, with 4 bases between them. Germline V gives CDR1 SNHLY, CDR2 FYNNEI. The CDR3 consists of 11 residues. Written as DNA, the CDR3 is TGTGCCAGCAGTACCAAAGAGACCCAGTACTTC. Encoded protein: CASSTKETQYF. Full variable domain (rest looked up from reference TRBV2 and TRBJ2-5): EPEVTQTPSHQVTQMGQEVILRCVPISNHLYFYWYRQILGQKVEFLVSFYNNEISEKSEIFDDQFSVERPDGSNFTLKIRSTKLEDSAMYFCASSTKETQYFGPGTRLLVL.

The V gene is TRBV20-1, the J gene TRBJ2-1; D may be TRBD2 (5 bases). The germline V and J ends were trimmed by 3 bases and 3 bases, with 6 bases remaining between them. Germline CDR1 and CDR2: DFQATT and SNEGSKA (reference sequence). The CDR3 consists of 12 residues. CDR3 region: CSASGVYNEQFF. The CDR3 coding sequence is TGCAGTGCTAGCGGGGTCTACAATGAGCAGTTCTTC.

The chain uses TRBV5-1 and TRBJ2-2, with D perhaps matching TRBD2 (6 bases). V dropped 0 bases and J dropped 6 bases, with 12 bases sitting between them. This CDR3 has 15 amino acids. Germline CDR1 and CDR2: SGHRS and YFSETQ. This CDR3 reads CASSLDPGVAGELFF. Written as DNA, the CDR3 is TGCGCCAGCAGCTTGGACCCGGGAGTGGCCGGGGAGCTGTTTTTT. Complete variable domain (other parts from reference TRBV5-1 and TRBJ2-2): KAGVTQTPRYLIKTRGQQVTLSCSPISGHRSVSWYQQTPGQGLQFLFEYFSETQRNKGNFPGRFSGRQFSNSRSEMNVSTLELGDSALYLCASSLDPGVAGELFFGEGSRLTVL.

The chain has TRBV7-9 and TRBJ1-4, with D hard to call. Germline assignment: CDR1 SEHNR and CDR2 FQNEAQ (reference sequence). V was trimmed by 5 bases and J by 7 bases, leaving 11 bases between them. The CDR3 covers 13 residues. DNA of the CDR3: TGTGCCAGCAGCGAAATGGCGGGTGAAAAACTGTTTTTT. This encodes CASSEMAGEKLFF.

In this sample, this clonotype turned up many times. The CDR3 loop is CATISYTGELFF. The CDR3 DNA reads TGTGCCACCATCAGCTACACCGGGGAGCTGTTTTTT. V is TRBV24-1 and J is TRBJ2-2; D not certain. This CDR3 is 12 amino acids long. The V gene lost 8 bases and the J gene lost 3 bases, with 6 bases spanning the gap. The germline CDR1 and CDR2 sequences are KGHDR and SFDVKD.

The J gene is TRBJ2-1, the V gene TRBV6-2 or TRBV6-3, with 7 positions matching TRBD1. V was clipped by 6 bases and J by 6 bases; unmatched bases: 8. CDR1 MNHEY and CDR2 SVGEGT come from the germline V gene. The CDR3 has 14 amino acids. Here the CDR3 DNA reads TGTGCCAGCAGAAGACCGGGACAGATCAATGAGCAGTTCTTC. As protein: CASRRPGQINEQFF.

This clonotype was detected many times. The J gene is TRBJ1-6, the V gene TRBV5-6; D gene ambiguous. CDR1 is SGHDT, CDR2 YYEEEE, per germline. Trimming left V 1 base short and J 4 bases short, with 9 bases between. The CDR3 has 15 residues. In DNA form, the CDR3 reads TGTGCCAGCAGCTTGATGGGGAAATATAATTCACCCCTCCACTTT. It is translated as CASSLMGKYNSPLHF.

The chain employs TRBV11-2 and TRBJ1-4; no clear D. The CDR3 spans 15 residues. Germline assignment: CDR1 SGHAT and CDR2 FQNNGV. The ends were cut back, 3 bases at V and 2 bases at J, with 10 bases in the middle. The CDR3 region is CASSLRAGTNEKLFF. The CDR3 DNA reads as TGTGCCAGCAGCTTGAGGGCAGGCACTAATGAAAAACTGTTTTTT.

This clonotype was seen a few times. This chain connects TRBV5-4 to TRBJ2-7; the match to TRBD1 covers 7 bases. This CDR3 contains 12 residues. CDR1 is SGHNT and CDR2 is YYREEE in the germline V gene (reference sequence). V was clipped by 3 bases and J by 7 bases; unmatched bases: 4. In DNA form, the CDR3 reads TGTGCCAGCAGCTCAGGGGGTCGGGAGCAGTACTTC. Translated, it gives CASSSGGREQYF.

Note on this clonotype: Because it lacks the conserved phenylalanine or tryptophan at the end, this CDR3 is likely a read error. V is TRBV20-1 and J is TRBJ1-2; D unclear. Trimming removed 3 bases at V and 5 bases at J, with 4 bases between. The germline V gene encodes CDR1 DFQATT and CDR2 SNEGSKA (reference sequence). The CDR3 length is 10 residues. In DNA, the CDR3 is TGCAGTGCTAGTGCGTATGGCTACACCTCC. The encoded protein is CSASAYGYTS.

The genes are TRBV7-8 and TRBJ2-3; 7 bases match TRBD2. The CDR3 contains 13 residues. Germline V gene data show CDR1 as SGHVS and CDR2 as FQNEAQ. V lost 0 bases to trimming and J lost 9 bases; unmatched junction nucleotides: 3. The CDR3, as DNA: TGTGCCAGCAGCTTAGCGGGAGGGGACACGCAGTATTTT. It specifies CASSLAGGDTQYF.

This clonotype was seen repeatedly, ten times or more. V and J are TRBV5-1 and TRBJ2-5; unclear D gene. Germline-derived CDR1 and CDR2 are SGHRS and YFSETQ. V was pared by 2 bases and J by 1 base, with 9 bases between. The CDR3 length is 14 residues. As DNA, the CDR3 is TGCGCCAGCAGCTTCCAGAATATCCAAGAGACCCAGTACTTC. Translation gives CASSFQNIQETQYF. The whole variable domain, remainder taken from reference TRBV5-1 and TRBJ2-5, is KAGVTQTPRYLIKTRGQQVTLSCSPISGHRSVSWYQQTPGQGLQFLFEYFSETQRNKGNFPGRFSGRQFSNSRSEMNVSTLELGDSALYLCASSFQNIQETQYFGPGTRLLVL.

This chain links TRBV29-1 with TRBJ2-5, with TRBD2 matching over 8 bases. CDR1 SQVTM and CDR2 ANQGSEA come from the germline V gene. This CDR3 spans 12 amino acids. The V and J ends lost 6 bases and 5 bases, in that order; junction bases with no gene match: 5. CDR3 coding DNA: TGCAGCGTCTCCGGGACTAGGGAGACCCAGTACTTC. Residues: CSVSGTRETQYF.